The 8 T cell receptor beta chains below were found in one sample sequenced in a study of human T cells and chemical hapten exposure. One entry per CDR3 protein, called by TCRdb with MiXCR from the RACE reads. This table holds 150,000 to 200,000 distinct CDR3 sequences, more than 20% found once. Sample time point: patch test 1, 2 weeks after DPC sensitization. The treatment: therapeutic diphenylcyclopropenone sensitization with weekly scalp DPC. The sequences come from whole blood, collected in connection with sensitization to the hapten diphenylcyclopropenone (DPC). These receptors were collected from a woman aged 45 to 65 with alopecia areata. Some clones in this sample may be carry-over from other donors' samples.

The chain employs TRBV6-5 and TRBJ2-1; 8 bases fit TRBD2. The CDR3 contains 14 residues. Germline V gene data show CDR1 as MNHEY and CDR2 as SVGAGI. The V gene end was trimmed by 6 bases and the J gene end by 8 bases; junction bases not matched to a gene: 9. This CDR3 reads CASRPSGSSYEQFF. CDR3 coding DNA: TGTGCCAGCAGGCCCAGCGGGAGCTCTTATGAGCAGTTCTTC.

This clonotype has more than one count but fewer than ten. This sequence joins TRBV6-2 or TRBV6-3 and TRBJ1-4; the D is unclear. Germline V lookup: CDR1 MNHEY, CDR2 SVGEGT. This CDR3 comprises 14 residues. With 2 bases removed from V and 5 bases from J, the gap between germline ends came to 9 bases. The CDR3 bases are TGTGCCAGCAGTTACCGGACGAGGAATGAAAAACTGTTTTTT. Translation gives CASSYRTRNEKLFF.

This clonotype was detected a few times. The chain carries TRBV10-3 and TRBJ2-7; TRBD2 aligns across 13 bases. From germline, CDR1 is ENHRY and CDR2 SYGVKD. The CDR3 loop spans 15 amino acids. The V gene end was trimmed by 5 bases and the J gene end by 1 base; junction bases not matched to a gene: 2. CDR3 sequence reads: CAISPGLAGSYEQYF. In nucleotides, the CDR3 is TGTGCCATCAGTCCGGGACTAGCGGGATCCTACGAGCAGTACTTC.

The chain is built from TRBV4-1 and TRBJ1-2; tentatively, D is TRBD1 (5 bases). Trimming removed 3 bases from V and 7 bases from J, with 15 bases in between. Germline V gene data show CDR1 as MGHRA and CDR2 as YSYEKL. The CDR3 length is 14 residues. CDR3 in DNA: TGCGCCAGCAGCCAGCGGGCAGGGAGTGCTGGCTACACCTTC. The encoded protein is CASSQRAGSAGYTF.

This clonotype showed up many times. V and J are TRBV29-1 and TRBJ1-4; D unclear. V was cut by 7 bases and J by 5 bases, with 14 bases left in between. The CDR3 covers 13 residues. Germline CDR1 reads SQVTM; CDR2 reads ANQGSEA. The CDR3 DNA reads TGCAGCGCTCGGATTGCCCCGAATGAAAAACTGTTTTTT. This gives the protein CSARIAPNEKLFF.

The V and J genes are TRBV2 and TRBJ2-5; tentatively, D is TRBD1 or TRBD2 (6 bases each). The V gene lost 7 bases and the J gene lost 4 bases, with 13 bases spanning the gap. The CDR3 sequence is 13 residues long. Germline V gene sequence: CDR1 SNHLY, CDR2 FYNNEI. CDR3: CASKGGTRETQYF. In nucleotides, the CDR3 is TGTGCCAGCAAGGGGGGAACACGAGAGACCCAGTACTTC.

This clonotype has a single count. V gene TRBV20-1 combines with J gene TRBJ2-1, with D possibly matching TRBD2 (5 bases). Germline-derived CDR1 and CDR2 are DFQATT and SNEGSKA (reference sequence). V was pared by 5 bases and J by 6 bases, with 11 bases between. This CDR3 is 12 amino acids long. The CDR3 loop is CSALGLANEQFF. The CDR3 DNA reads TGCAGTGCTCTCGGACTCGCCAATGAGCAGTTCTTC.

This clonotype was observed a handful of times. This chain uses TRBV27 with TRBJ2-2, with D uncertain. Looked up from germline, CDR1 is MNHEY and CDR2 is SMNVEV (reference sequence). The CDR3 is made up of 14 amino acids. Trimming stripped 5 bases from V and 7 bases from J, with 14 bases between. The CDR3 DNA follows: TGTGCCAGCAGTGAGCCTACGACCGGCGGGGAGCTGTTTTTT. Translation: CASSEPTTGGELFF.